This T cell receptor beta chain emerged from a study of PD-1 blockade in mismatch repair-deficient tumors. V lost 4 bases, J lost 4 bases, and 14 bases lay in between. Germline CDR1 and CDR2: SGHNT and YENEEA. The CDR3 is 14 amino acids. All patients were mismatch repair deficient, assessed by either PCR or immunohistochemistry. Three pembrolizumab responders had their TCRs sequenced. As to this clone: Its cognate antigen is unknown.

The study, taken as a whole, reports: Tumor-resident clones, often absent from pretreatment blood, expanded after pembrolizumab and then contracted.

Assay used: immunoSEQ multiplex PCR; TCRdb lists only in-frame clones, some missing. The table shows around 130,000 clones, with 85% to 90% occurring only once. The rearrangement uses TRBV11-3 and TRBJ2-7, with unresolved D. This specimen was peripheral blood, taken 72 weeks after starting pembrolizumab. The source of this sequence is an adult with mismatch repair-deficient cancer. The CDR3 DNA follows: TGTGCCAGCAGCTGGGAACTGAAAGAATACGAGCAGTACTTC. Protein: CASSWELKEYEQYF.